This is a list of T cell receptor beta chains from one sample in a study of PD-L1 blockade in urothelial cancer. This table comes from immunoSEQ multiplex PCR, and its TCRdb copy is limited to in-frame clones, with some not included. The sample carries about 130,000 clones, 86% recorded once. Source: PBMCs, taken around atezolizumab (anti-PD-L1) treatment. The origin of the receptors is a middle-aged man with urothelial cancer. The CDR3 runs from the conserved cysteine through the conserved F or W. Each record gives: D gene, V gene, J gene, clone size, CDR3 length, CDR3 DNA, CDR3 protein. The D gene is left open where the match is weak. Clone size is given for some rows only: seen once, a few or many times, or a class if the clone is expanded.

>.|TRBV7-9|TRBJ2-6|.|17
TGTGCCAGCAGCTTAAATCAAGGGAGGACTGGGGCCAACGTCCTGACTTTC
CASSLNQGRTGANVLTF
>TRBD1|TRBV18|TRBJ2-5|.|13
TGTGCCAGCTCGCTTGGGACAGAAGGGACCCAGTACTTC
CASSLGTEGTQYF
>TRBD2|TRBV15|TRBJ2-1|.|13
TGTGCCACCAGCTTCACGGGGGGCAATGAGCAGTTCTTC
CATSFTGGNEQFF
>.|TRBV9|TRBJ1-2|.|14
TGTGCCAGCAGCGTAGAACACAGTATCTATGGCTACACCTTC
CASSVEHSIYGYTF
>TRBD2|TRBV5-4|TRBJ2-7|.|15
TGTGCCAGCAGCTTGGATGCTAGCGGGAGATACGAGCAGTACTTC
CASSLDASGRYEQYF
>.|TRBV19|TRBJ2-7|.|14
TGTGCCAGTAGTATCATGGACATAACCTACGAGCAGTACTTC
CASSIMDITYEQYF
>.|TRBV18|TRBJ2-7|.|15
TGTGCCAGCTCACCAGTCGCAGGGCCCACCTACGAGCAGTACTTC
CASSPVAGPTYEQYF
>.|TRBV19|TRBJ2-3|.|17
TGTGCCAGTACCCGGGGAGGGGACACCCAATCGGCAGATACGCAGTATTTT
CASTRGGDTQSADTQYF
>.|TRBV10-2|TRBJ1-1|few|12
TGCGCCAGCAGTGAGCCATACACTGAAGCTTTCTTT
CASSEPYTEAFF
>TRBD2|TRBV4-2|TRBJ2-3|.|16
TGTGCCAGCAGCCTTCTAGCGGTACCTAGCACAGATACGCAGTATTTT
CASSLLAVPSTDTQYF
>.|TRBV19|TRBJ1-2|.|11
TGTGCCAGTAGTATGCAGTTTGGCTACACCTTC
CASSMQFGYTF
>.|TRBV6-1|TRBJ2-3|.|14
TGTGCCAGCAGTGATCAGGGTGCGGCAGATACGCAGTATTTT
CASSDQGAADTQYF
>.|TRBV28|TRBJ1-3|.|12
TGTGCCAGCACGAGTACTGGAAACACCATATATTTT
CASTSTGNTIYF
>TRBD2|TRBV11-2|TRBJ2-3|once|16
TGTGCCAGCAGCTTAGGGGCTAGCGGGAGAACAGATACGCAGTATTTT
CASSLGASGRTDTQYF
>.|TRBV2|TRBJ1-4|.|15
TGTGCCAGCAGTCCACCGCGGGGGCCCTATGAAAAACTGTTTTTT
CASSPPRGPYEKLFF
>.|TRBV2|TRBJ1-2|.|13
TGTGCCAGCAGTACTACAGGGAACTATGGCTACACCTTC
CASSTTGNYGYTF
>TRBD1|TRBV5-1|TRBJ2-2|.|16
TGCGCCAGCAGCGGCGGGCCTAGGACAGGGATCGGGGAGCTGTTTTTT
CASSGGPRTGIGELFF
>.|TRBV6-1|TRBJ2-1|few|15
TGTGCCAGCTCGCCTTACACTAGCTCCTACAATGAGCAGTTCTTC
CASSPYTSSYNEQFF
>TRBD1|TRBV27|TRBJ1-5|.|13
TGTGCCAGCAGTTCCGACAGGGGGGGGCCCCAGCATTTT
CASSSDRGGPQHF
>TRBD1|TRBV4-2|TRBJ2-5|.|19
TGTGCCAGCAGCCAGAATCCGGGGACAGGGGACGTACTAAAAGAGACCCAGTACTTC
CASSQNPGTGDVLKETQYF
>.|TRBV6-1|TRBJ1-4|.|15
TGTGCCAGCAGACCCACAGGGTTTGCCGATGAAAAACTGTTTTTT
CASRPTGFADEKLFF
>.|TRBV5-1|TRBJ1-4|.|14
TGCGCCAGCAGCTTTGGCGGATCTAATGAAAAACTGTTTTTT
CASSFGGSNEKLFF
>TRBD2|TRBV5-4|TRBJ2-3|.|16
TGTGCCAGCAGCTTGGTGATAGCGGGAGGTGGAGATACGCAGTATTTT
CASSLVIAGGGDTQYF
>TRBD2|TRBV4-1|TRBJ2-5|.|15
TGCGCCAGCAGCCAAGTTAGCCGGGGGGGAGAGACCCAGTACTTC
CASSQVSRGGETQYF
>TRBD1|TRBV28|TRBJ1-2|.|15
TGTGCCAGCAGTTTATGGTCGACAGGGGCTAATGGCTACACCTTC
CASSLWSTGANGYTF
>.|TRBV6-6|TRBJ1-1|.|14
TGTGCCAGCAGTCCCCCCGGGGGGCGCGGGGAAGCTTTCTTT
CASSPPGGRGEAFF
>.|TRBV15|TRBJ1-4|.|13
TGTGCCACCACCCGACAGACTAATGAAAAACTGTTTTTT
CATTRQTNEKLFF
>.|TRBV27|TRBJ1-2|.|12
TGTGCCAGCAGTTTAACGGGGGATGGCTACACCTTC
CASSLTGDGYTF
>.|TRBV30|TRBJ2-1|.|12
TGTGCCTGGAGTGTAAGTGGGGGGGAGCAGTTCTTC
CAWSVSGGEQFF
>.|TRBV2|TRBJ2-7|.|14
TGTGCCAGCATAGGTAGGACTGGCAATCACGAGCAGTACTTC
CASIGRTGNHEQYF
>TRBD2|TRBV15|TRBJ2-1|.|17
TGTGCCACCAGCAGAGCCCGACTAGCGGGAGGGCCCGATGAGCAGTTCTTC
CATSRARLAGGPDEQFF
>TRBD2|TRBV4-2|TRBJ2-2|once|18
TGTGCCAGCAGCTACGGACTAGCGGGAGCCCCGGGCACCGGGGAGCTGTTTTTT
CASSYGLAGAPGTGELFF
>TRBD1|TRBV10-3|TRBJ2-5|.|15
TGTGCCATCAGCGATAGGACAGGGGGTGTAGAGACCCAGTACTTC
CAISDRTGGVETQYF
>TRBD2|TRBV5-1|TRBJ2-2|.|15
TGCGCCAGCAGCCCCGGGACTAGCGGGATCGGGGAGCTGTTTTTT
CASSPGTSGIGELFF
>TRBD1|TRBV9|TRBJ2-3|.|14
TGTGCCAGCAGCCCAAGGACAGGGTTAGATACGCAGTATTTT
CASSPRTGLDTQYF
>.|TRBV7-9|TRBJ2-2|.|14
TGTGCCAGCAGCAAGACTATCCGGTCCGGGGAGCTGTTTTTT
CASSKTIRSGELFF
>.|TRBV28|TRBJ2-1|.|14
TGTGCCAGCAGATTGAGAGGGAGTAGGAATGAGCAGTTCTTC
CASRLRGSRNEQFF
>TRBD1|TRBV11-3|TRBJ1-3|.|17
TGTGCCAGCAGCTTAGGTGGGACAGGGGCGACTGGAAACACCATATATTTT
CASSLGGTGATGNTIYF
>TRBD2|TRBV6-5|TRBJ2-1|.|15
TGTGCCAGCAGTTTCGGACTAGTAAAGGATGGTGAGCAGTTCTTC
CASSFGLVKDGEQFF
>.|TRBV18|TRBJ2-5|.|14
TGTGCCAGCTCACCACCCCAGGGGGGAGAGACCCAGTACTTC
CASSPPQGGETQYF
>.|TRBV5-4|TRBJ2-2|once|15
TGTGCCAGCAGCTTGGGGCGGACAGTCACCGGGGAGCTGTTTTTT
CASSLGRTVTGELFF
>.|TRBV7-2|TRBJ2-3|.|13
TGTGCCAGCAGCCGGAGACAGCTAGATACGCAGTATTTT
CASSRRQLDTQYF
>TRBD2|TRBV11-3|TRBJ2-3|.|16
TGTGCCAGCAGCTTAGGTAGCGGGAGTGGTACAGATACGCAGTATTTT
CASSLGSGSGTDTQYF
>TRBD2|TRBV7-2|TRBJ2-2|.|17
TGTGCCAGCAGCCCTTGGGCGGGAGGAGGCTCCACCGGGGAGCTGTTTTTT
CASSPWAGGGSTGELFF
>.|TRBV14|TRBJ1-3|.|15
TGTGCCAGCAGCCTTCTCGGGAACTCTGGAAACACCATATATTTT
CASSLLGNSGNTIYF
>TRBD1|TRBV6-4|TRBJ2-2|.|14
TGTGCCAGCAGGGAACAGGGGCTCACCGGGGAGCTGTTTTTT
CASREQGLTGELFF
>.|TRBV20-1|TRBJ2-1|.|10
TGCAGTGCTAAGGGGAATGAGCAGTTCTTC
CSAKGNEQFF
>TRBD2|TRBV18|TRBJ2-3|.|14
TGTGCCAGCTCACAGAGGACTAGCGCAGATACGCAGTATTTT
CASSQRTSADTQYF
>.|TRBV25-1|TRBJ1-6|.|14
TGTGCCAGCAGAATAGGGGGGGATAATTCACCCCTCCACTTT
CASRIGGDNSPLHF
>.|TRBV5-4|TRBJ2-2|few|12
TGTGCCAGCAGCTCAAAAAACGGGGAGCTGTTTTTT
CASSSKNGELFF
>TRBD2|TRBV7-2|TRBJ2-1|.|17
TGTGCCAGCAGCTTACAGGGAGGGTCGGCAATTCTCAATGAGCAGTTCTTC
CASSLQGGSAILNEQFF
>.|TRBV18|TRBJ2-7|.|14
TGTGCCAGCACCGGGTCCCGGAACAACTACGAGCAGTACTTC
CASTGSRNNYEQYF
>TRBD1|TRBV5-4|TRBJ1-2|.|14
TGTGCCAGCAGCTGGGACAGCCAGGTCTATGGCTACACCTTC
CASSWDSQVYGYTF
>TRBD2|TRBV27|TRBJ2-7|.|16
TGTGCCAGCAGTCGCTCTGGGGCTAGCGGGAGCGGCGAGCAGTACTTC
CASSRSGASGSGEQYF
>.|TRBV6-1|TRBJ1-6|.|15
TGTGCCAGCAGTGAAATTTGGGGGCTCGGTTCACCCCTCCACTTT
CASSEIWGLGSPLHF
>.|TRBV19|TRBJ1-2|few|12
TGTGCCAGCCTACGGGGGTCCTATGGCTACACCTTC
CASLRGSYGYTF
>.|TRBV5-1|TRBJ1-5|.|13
TGCGCCAGCAGCTTGGGCAGGGATCAGCCCCAGCATTTT
CASSLGRDQPQHF
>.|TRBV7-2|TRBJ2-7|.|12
TGTGCCAGCAGCTTAGACTACTACGAGCAGTACTTC
CASSLDYYEQYF
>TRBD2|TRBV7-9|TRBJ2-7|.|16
TGTGCCAGCAGCTTAGGCCCCGAAGCGGGAGGCTACGAGCAGTACTTC
CASSLGPEAGGYEQYF
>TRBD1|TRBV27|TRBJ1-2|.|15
TGTGCCAGCCGTGTAAACAGGGGGCCCGACTATGGCTACACCTTC
CASRVNRGPDYGYTF